This T cell receptor beta chain was retrieved from a study of blood T cell repertoires in COVID-19. Generated by immunoSEQ multiplex PCR, the TCRdb table keeps only in-frame clones and is missing some. The sample has approximately 250,000 clones, around four fifths seen once. From germline, CDR1 is SGHDT and CDR2 YYEEEE. J gave up 3 bases and V 4 bases, and 18 bases lay outside the gene matches. The CDR3 totals 19 residues. V gene TRBV5-6 combines with J gene TRBJ2-5, with 10 bases aligning to TRBD2. The sample consisted of peripheral blood. This clonotype was sampled from a man between 60 and 75 years old who had recovered from COVID-19. In nucleotides, the CDR3 is TGTGCCAGCAGCCCGAACCCATTCGGTGTAGCGGGAGGTGAAGAGACCCAGTACTTC. Translated: CASSPNPFGVAGGEETQYF.